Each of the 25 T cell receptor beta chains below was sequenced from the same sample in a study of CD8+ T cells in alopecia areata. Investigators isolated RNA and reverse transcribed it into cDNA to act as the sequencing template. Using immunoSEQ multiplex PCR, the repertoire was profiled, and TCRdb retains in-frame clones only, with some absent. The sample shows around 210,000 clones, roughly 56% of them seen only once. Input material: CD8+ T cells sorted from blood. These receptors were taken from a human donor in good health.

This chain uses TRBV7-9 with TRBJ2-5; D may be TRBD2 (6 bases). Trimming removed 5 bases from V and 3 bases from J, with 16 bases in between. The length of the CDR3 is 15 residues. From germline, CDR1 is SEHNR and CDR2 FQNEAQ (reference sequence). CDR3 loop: CASSIFGGNEETQYF. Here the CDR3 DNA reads TGTGCCAGCAGCATCTTCGGGGGTAACGAAGAGACCCAGTACTTC.

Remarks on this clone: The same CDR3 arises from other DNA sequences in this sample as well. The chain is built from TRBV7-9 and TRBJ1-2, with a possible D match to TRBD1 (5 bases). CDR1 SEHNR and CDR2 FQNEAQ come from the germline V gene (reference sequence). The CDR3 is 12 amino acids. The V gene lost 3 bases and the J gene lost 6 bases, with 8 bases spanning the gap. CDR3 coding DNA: TGTGCCAGCAGCTTGGGGACGGATGGCTACACCTTC. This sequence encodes CASSLGTDGYTF.

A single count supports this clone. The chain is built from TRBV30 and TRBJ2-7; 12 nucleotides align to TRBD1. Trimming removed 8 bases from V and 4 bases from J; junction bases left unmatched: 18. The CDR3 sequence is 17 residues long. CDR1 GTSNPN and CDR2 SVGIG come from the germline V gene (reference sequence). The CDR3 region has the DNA TGTGCCGGTCAATCAGGGACAGGGGGCCGCGTGAGATACGAGCAGTACTTC. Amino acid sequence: CAGQSGTGGRVRYEQYF.

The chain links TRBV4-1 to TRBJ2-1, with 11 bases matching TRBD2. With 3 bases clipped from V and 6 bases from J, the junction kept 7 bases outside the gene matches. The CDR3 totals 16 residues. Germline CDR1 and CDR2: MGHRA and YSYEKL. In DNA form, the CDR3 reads TGCGCCAGCAGCCAGAGTAGCGGGGGGGCCGGCAATGAGCAGTTCTTC. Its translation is CASSQSSGGAGNEQFF.

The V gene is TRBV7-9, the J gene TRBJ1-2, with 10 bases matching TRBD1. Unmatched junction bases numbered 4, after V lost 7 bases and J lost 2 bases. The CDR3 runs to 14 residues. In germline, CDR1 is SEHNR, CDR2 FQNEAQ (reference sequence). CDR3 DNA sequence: TGTGCCAGCACCTCGGGACAGGGGAACTATGGCTACACCTTC. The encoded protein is CASTSGQGNYGYTF. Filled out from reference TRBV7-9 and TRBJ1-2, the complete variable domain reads DTGVSQNPRHKITKRGQNVTFRCDPISEHNRLYWYRQTLGQGPEFLTYFQNEAQLEKSRLLSDRFSAERPKGSFSTLEIQRTEQGDSAMYLCASTSGQGNYGYTFGSGTRLTVV.

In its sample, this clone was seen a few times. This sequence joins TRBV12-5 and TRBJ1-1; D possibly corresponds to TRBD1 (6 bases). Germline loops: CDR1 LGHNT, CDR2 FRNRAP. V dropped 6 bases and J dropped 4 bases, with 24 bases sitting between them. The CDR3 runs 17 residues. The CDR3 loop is CASGLPQPAGGGTEAFF. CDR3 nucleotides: TGTGCTAGTGGGTTACCTCAACCCGCGGGAGGGGGCACTGAAGCTTTCTTT.

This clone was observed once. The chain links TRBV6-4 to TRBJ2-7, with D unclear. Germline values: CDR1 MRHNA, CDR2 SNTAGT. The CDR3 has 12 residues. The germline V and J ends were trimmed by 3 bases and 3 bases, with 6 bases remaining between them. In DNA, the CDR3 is TGTGCCAGCAGTGAAGTGAGCTACGAGCAGTACTTC. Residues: CASSEVSYEQYF.

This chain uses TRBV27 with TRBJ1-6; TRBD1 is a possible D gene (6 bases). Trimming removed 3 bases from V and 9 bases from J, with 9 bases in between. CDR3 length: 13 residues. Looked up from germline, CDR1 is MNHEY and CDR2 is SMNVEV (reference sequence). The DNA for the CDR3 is TGTGCCAGCAGTTTTAACAGGGCTTCACCCCTCCACTTT. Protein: CASSFNRASPLHF.

The DNA of the CDR3 is TGTGCCAGCAGCGGGGCGAGTAATGAGCAGTTCTTC. Encoded protein: CASSGASNEQFF. J is TRBJ2-1 and V is TRBV5-4; possible D gene TRBD1, 5 bases. CDR3 length equals 12 residues. Trimming took off 4 bases at V and 7 bases at J, with 9 bases between the two ends. Looked up from germline, CDR1 is SGHNT and CDR2 is YYREEE (reference sequence).

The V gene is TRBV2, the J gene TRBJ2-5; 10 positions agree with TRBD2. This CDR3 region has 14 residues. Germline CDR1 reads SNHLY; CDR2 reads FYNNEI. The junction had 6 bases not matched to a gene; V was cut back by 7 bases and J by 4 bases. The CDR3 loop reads CASTRTSGGETQYF. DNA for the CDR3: TGTGCCAGCACCCGGACTAGCGGCGGAGAGACCCAGTACTTC.

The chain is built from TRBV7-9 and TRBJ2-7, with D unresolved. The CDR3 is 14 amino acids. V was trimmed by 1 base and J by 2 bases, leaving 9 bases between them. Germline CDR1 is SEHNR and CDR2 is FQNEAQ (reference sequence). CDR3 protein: CASSLGLYPYEQYF. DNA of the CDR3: TGTGCCAGCAGCTTAGGTCTGTACCCCTACGAGCAGTACTTC.

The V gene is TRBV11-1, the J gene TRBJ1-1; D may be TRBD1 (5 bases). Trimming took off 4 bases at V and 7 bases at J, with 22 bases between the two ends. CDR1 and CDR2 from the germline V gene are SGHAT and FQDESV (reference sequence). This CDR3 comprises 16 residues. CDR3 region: CASSSNRATARVEAFF. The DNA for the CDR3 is TGTGCCAGCAGCTCCAACCGGGCGACAGCACGGGTTGAAGCTTTCTTT.

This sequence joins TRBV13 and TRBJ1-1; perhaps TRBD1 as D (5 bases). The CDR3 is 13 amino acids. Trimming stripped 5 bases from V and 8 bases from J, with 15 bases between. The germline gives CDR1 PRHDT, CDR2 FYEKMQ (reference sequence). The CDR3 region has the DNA TGTGCCAGCAGCGCCCCCCGGGACCCAGAAGCTTTCTTT. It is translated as CASSAPRDPEAFF.

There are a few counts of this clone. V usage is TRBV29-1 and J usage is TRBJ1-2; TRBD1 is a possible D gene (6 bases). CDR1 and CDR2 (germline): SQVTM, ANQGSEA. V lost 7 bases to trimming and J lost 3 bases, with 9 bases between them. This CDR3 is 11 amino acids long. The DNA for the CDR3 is TGCAGCGCCCGGACAGACTATGGCTACACCTTC. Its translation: CSARTDYGYTF.

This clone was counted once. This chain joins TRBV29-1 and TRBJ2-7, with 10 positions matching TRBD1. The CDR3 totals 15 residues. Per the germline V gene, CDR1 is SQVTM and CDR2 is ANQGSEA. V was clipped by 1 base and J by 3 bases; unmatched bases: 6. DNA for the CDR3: TGCAGCGTTGAAGGACAGGGGGCTGACGGCTACGAGCAGTACTTC. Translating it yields CSVEGQGADGYEQYF.

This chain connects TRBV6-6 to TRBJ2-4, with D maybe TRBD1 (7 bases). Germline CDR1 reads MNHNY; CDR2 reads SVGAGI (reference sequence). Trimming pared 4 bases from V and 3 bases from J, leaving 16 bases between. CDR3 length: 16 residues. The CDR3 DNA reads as TGTGCCAGCAGTTCCAGGGGGGACAGATGCAAAAACATTCAGTACTTC. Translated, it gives CASSSRGDRCKNIQYF.

The CDR3 nucleotides are TGTGCCAGCAGCTTAGGTGGGACCCTCAGGGACAGCGAGCAGTTCTTC. It translates to CASSLGGTLRDSEQFF. The chain is built from TRBV11-2 and TRBJ2-1; TRBD1 matches at 7 bases. This CDR3 contains 16 residues. V lost 1 base, J lost 10 bases, and 13 bases stayed unmatched. The germline gives CDR1 SGHAT, CDR2 FQNNGV.

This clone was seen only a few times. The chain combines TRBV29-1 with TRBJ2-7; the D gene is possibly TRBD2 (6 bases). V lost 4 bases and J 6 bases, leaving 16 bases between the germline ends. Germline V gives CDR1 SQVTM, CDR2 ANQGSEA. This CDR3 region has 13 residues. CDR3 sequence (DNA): TGCAGCGTTGGTGTGATTGATAGCGGCGAGCAGTACTTC. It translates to CSVGVIDSGEQYF.

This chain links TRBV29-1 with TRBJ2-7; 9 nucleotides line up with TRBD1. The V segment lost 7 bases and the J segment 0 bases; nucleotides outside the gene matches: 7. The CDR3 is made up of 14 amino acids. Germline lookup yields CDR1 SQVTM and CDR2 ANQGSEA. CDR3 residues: CSALQGASSYEQYF. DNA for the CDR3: TGCAGCGCCTTACAGGGGGCGAGCTCCTACGAGCAGTACTTC.

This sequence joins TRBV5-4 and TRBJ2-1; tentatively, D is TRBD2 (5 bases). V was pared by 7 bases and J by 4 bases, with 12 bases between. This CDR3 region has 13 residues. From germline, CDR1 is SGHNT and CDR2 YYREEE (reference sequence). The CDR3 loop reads CASHTGLYNEQFF. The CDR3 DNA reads TGTGCCAGCCATACTGGACTTTACAATGAGCAGTTCTTC. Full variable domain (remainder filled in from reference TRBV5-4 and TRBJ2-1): ETGVTQSPTHLIKTRGQQVTLRCSSQSGHNTVSWYQQALGQGPQFIFQYYREEENGRGNFPPRFSGLQFPNYSSELNVNALELDDSALYLCASHTGLYNEQFFGPGTRLTVL.

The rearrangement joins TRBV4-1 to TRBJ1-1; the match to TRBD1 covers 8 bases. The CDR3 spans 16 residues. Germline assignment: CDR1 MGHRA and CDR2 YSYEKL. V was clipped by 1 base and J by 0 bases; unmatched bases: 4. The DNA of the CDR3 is TGCGCCAGCAGCCAAGTCCAGGGGGCCCTGAACACTGAAGCTTTCTTT. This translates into CASSQVQGALNTEAFF.

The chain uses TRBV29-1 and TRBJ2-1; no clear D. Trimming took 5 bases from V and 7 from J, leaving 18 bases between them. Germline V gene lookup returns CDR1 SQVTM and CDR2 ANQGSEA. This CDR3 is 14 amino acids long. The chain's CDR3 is CSVIKPSLGNEQFF. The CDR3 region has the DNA TGCAGCGTTATCAAACCATCGCTGGGGAATGAGCAGTTCTTC.

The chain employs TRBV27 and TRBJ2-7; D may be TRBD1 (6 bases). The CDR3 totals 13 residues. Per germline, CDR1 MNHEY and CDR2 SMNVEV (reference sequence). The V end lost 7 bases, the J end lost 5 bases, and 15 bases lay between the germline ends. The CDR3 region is CASTLSQGNEQYF. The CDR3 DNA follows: TGTGCCAGCACCCTTTCCCAGGGGAACGAGCAGTACTTC.

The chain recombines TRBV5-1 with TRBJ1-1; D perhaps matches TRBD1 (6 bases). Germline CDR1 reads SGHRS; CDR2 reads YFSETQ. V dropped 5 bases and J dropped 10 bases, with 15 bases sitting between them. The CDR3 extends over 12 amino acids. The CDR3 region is CASRTGSFGAFF. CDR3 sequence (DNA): TGCGCCAGCAGAACAGGGAGCTTCGGAGCTTTCTTT.

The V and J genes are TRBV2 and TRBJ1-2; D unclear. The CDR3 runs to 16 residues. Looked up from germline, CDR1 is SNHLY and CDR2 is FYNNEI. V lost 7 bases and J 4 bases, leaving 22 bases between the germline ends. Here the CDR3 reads CASIQRTSEPAYGYTF. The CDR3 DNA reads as TGTGCCAGCATCCAACGGACTTCCGAGCCGGCCTATGGCTACACCTTC. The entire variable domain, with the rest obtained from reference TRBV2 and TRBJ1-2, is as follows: EPEVTQTPSHQVTQMGQEVILRCVPISNHLYFYWYRQILGQKVEFLVSFYNNEISEKSEIFDDQFSVERPDGSNFTLKIRSTKLEDSAMYFCASIQRTSEPAYGYTFGSGTRLTVV.